This T cell receptor (beta chain) is from a study of post-analysis software for immune sequencing data. Findings and limits, study-wide: Patients had higher frequencies than controls of roughly 5 TRBV segments, including TRBV5-6, TRBV5-1 and TRBV20-1. Samples prepared in the same batch strongly co-clustered by F measure. Controls' normalized Chao1 diversity significantly exceeded that of multiple sclerosis patients.

This CDR3 contains 19 residues. Germline-derived CDR1 and CDR2 are LGHDT and YNNKEL (reference sequence). V lost 0 bases, J lost 3 bases, and 24 bases lay in between. Included in the TCR beta cDNA libraries were unique molecular identifiers. Out of roughly 0.85 to 10 million T cells, a few hundred thousand cDNA molecules were generated. In TCRdb, the PCR reads were re-called with MiXCR into one record per CDR3 protein. The sample records more than 500,000 distinct CDR3 sequences, 30% to 40% being singletons. Concerning this clonotype: The antigen remains undetermined.

The TCR comes from a girl aged 2-17 years with multiple sclerosis. The specimen sequenced was blood. The gene calls are TRBV3-1 and TRBJ2-7, with D possibly matching TRBD2 (6 bases). The CDR3: CASSQDRGRGAGTNYEQYF. The CDR3, as DNA: TGTGCCAGCAGCCAAGATAGGGGCCGGGGTGCGGGGACGAACTACGAGCAGTACTTC.